The clone carrying this TCR beta chain has at least ten counts. V was cut by 1 base and J by 4 bases, with 12 bases left in between. This CDR3 has 15 residues. Germline V lookup: CDR1 SGHDT, CDR2 YYEEEE. Genomic DNA served as the source from which two-round multiplex PCR generated TCR beta CDR3 amplicons. Primers (each specific to one TRBV or TRBJ gene) were used in first-round PCR. From the multiplex PCR reads, TCRdb called clonotypes with MiXCR, one entry per CDR3 protein. The table records roughly 30,000 distinct CDR3 sequences, under 40% of them present only once. This entry comes from a study of prognosis after radiotherapy for stage I lung cancer.

This TCR was sampled from a donor over 45 with non-small cell lung cancer. The chain combines TRBV5-6 with TRBJ2-1, with D possibly being TRBD2 (5 bases). This specimen was PBMCs, taken before or after stereotactic body radiation therapy (not recorded which). CDR3 bases: TGTGCCAGCAGCTTGAAGGTTCTAGCTTACAATGAGCAGTTCTTC. This translates into CASSLKVLAYNEQFF.